This T cell receptor (beta chain) was recovered during a study of metastatic and nonmetastatic thyroid tumors. With MiXCR, TCRdb reprocessed the PCR reads. The repertoire consists of 9,000 to 9,500 clones, with around 31% occurring once and the leading ten covering about 21%. Only a few counts were recorded for this clone. The V and J ends lost 6 bases and 0 bases respectively, with 12 bases between them. The CDR3 is made up of 15 amino acids. Germline-derived CDR1 and CDR2 are LNHDA and SQIVND (reference sequence). Thyroid surgery had not been preceded by any treatment in any patient. The sequence was obtained from a female donor with papillary thyroid cancer or a benign thyroid nodule (not recorded which). Some clones in this sample may be carry-over from other donors' samples. V gene TRBV19 combines with J gene TRBJ1-3; D perhaps matches TRBD1 (5 bases). The sequenced sample was tumor tissue. The CDR3 region has the DNA TGTGCCAGTAGAACCGACAGAAGCTCTGGAAACACCATATATTTT. It codes for CASRTDRSSGNTIYF.